A single sample gave rise to the 23 T cell receptor beta chains below, sequenced in a study of blood T cell repertoires in COVID-19. TCRdb's copy holds only in-frame clones and misses some; the assay was immunoSEQ multiplex PCR. The sample lists about 350,000 clones; roughly 90% were seen once. Sequenced sample: PBMCs or T cells enriched from blood (not recorded which). The origin of the receptors is a young woman who had been exposed to COVID-19.

The rearrangement joins TRBV11-2 to TRBJ2-7; 11 nucleotides line up with TRBD2. Germline-derived CDR1 and CDR2 are SGHAT and FQNNGV. This CDR3 region has 15 residues. Unmatched junction bases numbered 6, after V lost 5 bases and J lost 3 bases. In nucleotides, the CDR3 is TGTGCCAGCAGCCCGGCGGGACTAGCGGTCTACGAGCAGTACTTC. This encodes CASSPAGLAVYEQYF.

CDR3 loop: CASLGGPYNEQFF. DNA of the CDR3: TGCGCCTCTCTAGGGGGCCCCTACAATGAGCAGTTCTTC. The chain combines TRBV10-2 with TRBJ2-1; TRBD1 matches 7 bases. This CDR3 is built from 13 residues. Looked up from germline, CDR1 is WSHSY and CDR2 is SAAADI. J was trimmed by 2 bases and V by 11 bases; bases with no gene match: 6.

The V gene is TRBV13, the J gene TRBJ2-2; TRBD2 might be the D (6 bases). The CDR3 consists of 14 residues. Trimming pared 6 bases from V and 7 bases from J, leaving 15 bases between. Germline CDR1 and CDR2: PRHDT and FYEKMQ (reference sequence). The CDR3 nucleotides read TGTGCCAGCAGGGGGACTGGGCTCGGCGGGGAGCTGTTTTTT. Translating gives CASRGTGLGGELFF.

The V call is TRBV9, the J call TRBJ2-1; D remains ambiguous. Deletions cut 0 bases from V and 9 bases from J, with 4 bases between. The germline CDR1 and CDR2 sequences are SGDLS and YYNGEE. This CDR3 has 11 residues. The CDR3 DNA reads as TGTGCCAGCAGCGTAGGGGCTGAGCAGTTCTTC. As protein: CASSVGAEQFF.

This chain connects TRBV5-1 to TRBJ1-1; TRBD1 matches 7 bases. This CDR3 contains 16 residues. Germline V gives CDR1 SGHRS, CDR2 YFSETQ. V lost 4 bases to trimming and J lost 1 base; unmatched junction nucleotides: 10. CDR3 sequence reads: CASSKIGTVRNTEAFF. CDR3 nucleotides: TGCGCCAGCAGCAAGATAGGGACAGTTCGGAACACTGAAGCTTTCTTT. The whole variable domain, remainder taken from reference TRBV5-1 and TRBJ1-1, is KAGVTQTPRYLIKTRGQQVTLSCSPISGHRSVSWYQQTPGQGLQFLFEYFSETQRNKGNFPGRFSGRQFSNSRSEMNVSTLELGDSALYLCASSKIGTVRNTEAFFGQGTRLTVV.

This clone was counted once. This chain links TRBV9 with TRBJ2-7; tentatively, D is TRBD2 (5 bases). The CDR3 spans 14 residues. Trimming took 3 bases from V and 4 from J, leaving 14 bases between them. Germline CDR1 reads SGDLS; CDR2 reads YYNGEE. CDR3 region: CASSALGSSYEQYF. Here the CDR3 DNA reads TGTGCCAGCAGCGCACTAGGATCCTCGTACGAGCAGTACTTC. The whole variable domain, remainder taken from reference TRBV9 and TRBJ2-7, is DSGVTQTPKHLITATGQRVTLRCSPRSGDLSVYWYQQSLDQGLQFLIQYYNGEERAKGNILERFSAQQFPDLHSELNLSSLELGDSALYFCASSALGSSYEQYFGPGTRLTVT.

The genes are TRBV28 and TRBJ1-2; D may be TRBD1 (6 bases). This CDR3 is 17 amino acids long. V was cut by 8 bases and J by 1 base, with 23 bases left in between. Per germline, CDR1 MDHEN and CDR2 SYDVKM. Written as DNA, the CDR3 is TGTGCCAGCTGCGGCCAGGGGAGCCATATCGTTAACTATGGCTACACCTTC. Its protein product is CASCGQGSHIVNYGYTF.

The rearrangement joins TRBV11-2 to TRBJ2-7, with 10 bases that match TRBD1. Germline trimming cut 3 bases from V and 1 base from J; bases unmatched to any gene: 6. Germline CDR1 reads SGHAT; CDR2 reads FQNNGV. This CDR3 is 16 amino acids long. CDR3 in amino acids: CASSLAPGQGSYEQYF. DNA of the CDR3: TGTGCCAGCAGCTTGGCCCCGGGACAGGGGTCCTACGAGCAGTACTTC.

The genes are TRBV28 and TRBJ2-7, with TRBD1 identical over 8 bases. This CDR3 has 13 amino acids. Per germline, CDR1 MDHEN and CDR2 SYDVKM. Trimming removed 7 bases from V and 6 bases from J; junction bases left unmatched: 8. Written as DNA, the CDR3 is TGTGCCAGCACCTCCAGGGGGCTGGGCGAGCAGTACTTC. Translating gives CASTSRGLGEQYF.

The V call is TRBV27, the J call TRBJ1-6; 8 bases align to TRBD1. The CDR3 covers 15 residues. Germline CDR1 MNHEY, CDR2 SMNVEV (reference sequence). The trim removed 0 bases at V and 7 bases at J, leaving 2 bases unmatched. CDR3 residues: CASSLSAGGNSPLHF. The CDR3 nucleotides read TGTGCCAGCAGTTTATCGGCAGGGGGCAATTCACCCCTCCACTTT.

The CDR3 DNA follows: TGTGCTGGTCGGGGGATGAATCAGCCCCAGCATTTT. This encodes CAGRGMNQPQHF. The gene calls are TRBV5-5 and TRBJ1-5; a weak D match, TRBD1 (5 bases). CDR1 is SGHKS, CDR2 YYEKEE, per germline (reference sequence). The CDR3 sequence is 12 residues long.

The chain links TRBV10-3 to TRBJ1-5; no definite D call. Trimming cost V 0 bases and J 3 bases, with 3 bases left between them. This CDR3 has 13 residues. Germline V gene lookup returns CDR1 ENHRY and CDR2 SYGVKD. This CDR3 reads CAISESHNQPQHF. CDR3 DNA sequence: TGTGCCATCAGTGAGTCCCACAATCAGCCCCAGCATTTT.

This chain links TRBV5-1 with TRBJ2-6; weak D call: TRBD1 (6 bases). Trimming left V 0 bases short and J 2 bases short, with 12 bases between. The CDR3 runs to 17 residues. Germline V CDR1 and CDR2: SGHRS, YFSETQ. The CDR3 nucleotides are TGCGCCAGCAGCTTGGGGCCGACAGGACCTGGGGCCAACGTCCTGACTTTC. Protein sequence: CASSLGPTGPGANVLTF.

The chain carries TRBV28 and TRBJ2-1, with D possibly matching TRBD2 (6 bases). Trimming removed 7 bases from V and 12 bases from J, with 16 bases in between. The CDR3 totals 12 residues. In germline, CDR1 is MDHEN, CDR2 SYDVKM. CDR3 sequence: CASTYNGGWQFF. CDR3 bases: TGTGCCAGCACTTACAATGGGGGGTGGCAGTTCTTC.

This clone was seen more than once but under ten times. The chain is built from TRBV10-2 and TRBJ1-4; 8 bases align to TRBD1. CDR1 WSHSY and CDR2 SAAADI come from the germline V gene. J was trimmed by 2 bases and V by 6 bases; bases with no gene match: 11. The CDR3 sequence is 17 residues long. In DNA form, the CDR3 reads TGCGCCAGCAGCGTCGGACAGGGAAGGGCCACTAATGAAAAACTGTTTTTT. Protein sequence: CASSVGQGRATNEKLFF.

The rearrangement uses TRBV27 and TRBJ1-2, with 7 bases identical to TRBD1. Germline V gene lookup returns CDR1 MNHEY and CDR2 SMNVEV (reference sequence). This CDR3 comprises 12 residues. V shed 5 bases, J shed 3 bases, and the junction held 0 bases outside the gene matches. The CDR3 sequence: CASSGTDYGYTF. The CDR3 region has the DNA TGTGCCAGCAGTGGGACAGACTATGGCTACACCTTC.

The chain is built from TRBV18 and TRBJ1-5; 7 bases match TRBD1. V shed 3 bases and J 4 bases; nucleotides not matched to a gene: 6. Germline CDR1 is KGHSH and CDR2 is LQKENI. CDR3 length: 15 amino acids. The CDR3 region is CASSPTTGPNQPQHF. The CDR3, as DNA: TGTGCCAGCTCACCTACGACAGGGCCAAATCAGCCCCAGCATTTT.

This chain uses TRBV7-6 with TRBJ1-3, with 7 positions matching TRBD1. V lost 2 bases to trimming and J lost 1 base; unmatched junction nucleotides: 5. The CDR3 has 16 amino acids. Per germline, CDR1 SGHVS and CDR2 FNYEAQ. The CDR3 bases are TGTGCCAGCAGCTTAAGGGGGGACAGATCTGGAAACACCATATATTTT. This sequence encodes CASSLRGDRSGNTIYF.

For the CDR3, the DNA is TGTGCCAGTAGTGGCCTAGCGGGACTTCTCAATGAGCAGTTCTTC. It yields the protein CASSGLAGLLNEQFF. The chain couples TRBV19 to TRBJ2-1; 9 nucleotides match TRBD2. The CDR3 has 15 amino acids. V lost 5 bases, J lost 6 bases, and 8 bases stayed unmatched. Germline V gene data show CDR1 as LNHDA and CDR2 as SQIVND (reference sequence).

The chain links TRBV2 to TRBJ2-1, with TRBD2 identical over 15 bases. Germline trimming cut 6 bases from V and 6 bases from J; bases unmatched to any gene: 6. The CDR3 has 16 amino acids. Germline CDR1 SNHLY, CDR2 FYNNEI. CDR3 in amino acids: CASRARTSGRANEQFF. Written as DNA, the CDR3 is TGTGCCAGCAGAGCCCGGACTAGCGGGAGGGCCAATGAGCAGTTCTTC.

The chain is built from TRBV9 and TRBJ2-5; no clear D. This CDR3 contains 14 residues. Trimming stripped 0 bases from V and 2 bases from J, with 8 bases between. CDR1 SGDLS and CDR2 YYNGEE come from the germline V gene. The CDR3 is CASSVDLSQETQYF. CDR3 DNA: TGTGCCAGCAGCGTAGATCTCAGTCAAGAGACCCAGTACTTC.

The chain carries TRBV24-1 and TRBJ2-1; 11 bases match TRBD1. Trimming cost V 4 bases and J 5 bases; bases outside gene matches: 6. CDR3 length: 16 amino acids. Looked up from germline, CDR1 is KGHDR and CDR2 is SFDVKD. CDR3 protein: CATSDMGQGDDNEQFF. As DNA, the CDR3 is TGTGCCACCAGTGACATGGGACAGGGGGACGACAATGAGCAGTTCTTC.

The chain joins TRBV19 to TRBJ2-5, with TRBD2 matching over 7 bases. Germline V lookup: CDR1 LNHDA, CDR2 SQIVND (reference sequence). The CDR3 extends over 14 amino acids. CDR3 DNA sequence: TGTGCAGCCGCTAGCGGAAGCACCCAAGAGACCCAGTACTTC. Protein sequence: CAAASGSTQETQYF.